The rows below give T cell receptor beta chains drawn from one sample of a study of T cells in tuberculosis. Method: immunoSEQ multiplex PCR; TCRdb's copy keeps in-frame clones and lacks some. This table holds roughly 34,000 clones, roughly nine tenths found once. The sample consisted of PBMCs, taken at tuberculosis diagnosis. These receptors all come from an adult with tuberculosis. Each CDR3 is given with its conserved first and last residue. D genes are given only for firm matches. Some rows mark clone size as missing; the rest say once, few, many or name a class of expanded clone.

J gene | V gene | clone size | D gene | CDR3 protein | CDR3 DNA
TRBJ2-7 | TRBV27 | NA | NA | CASRGGIGSGYKAYEQYF | TGTGCCAGCAGAGGTGGCATCGGGAGCGGATATAAGGCGTACGAGCAGTACTTC
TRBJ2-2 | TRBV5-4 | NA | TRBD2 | CASSSGRADTGELFF | TGTGCCAGCAGCTCGGGGAGGGCTGACACCGGGGAGCTGTTTTTT
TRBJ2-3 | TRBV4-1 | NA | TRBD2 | CASSHEGTTSPDTQYF | TGCGCCAGCAGCCACGAGGGGACTACTTCTCCAGATACGCAGTATTTT
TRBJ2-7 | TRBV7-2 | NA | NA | CASSLGRGYYEQYF | TGTGCCAGCAGCTTAGGGCGCGGATACTACGAGCAGTACTTC
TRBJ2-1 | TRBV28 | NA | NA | CASRGIDEQFF | TGTGCCAGCAGGGGCATCGATGAGCAGTTCTTC
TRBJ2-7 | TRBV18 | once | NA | CASSPSGRTYEQYF | TGTGCCAGCTCACCATCAGGCAGAACCTACGAGCAGTACTTC
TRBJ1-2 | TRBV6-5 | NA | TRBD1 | CASSRGQGYGYTF | TGTGCCAGCAGCCGCGGACAGGGCTATGGCTACACCTTC
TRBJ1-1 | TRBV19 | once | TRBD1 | CASSHRGMNTEAFF | TGTGCCAGTAGCCACAGGGGAATGAACACTGAAGCTTTCTTT
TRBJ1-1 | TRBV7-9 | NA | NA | CASSSTPFEAFF | TGTGCCAGCAGCTCGACACCTTTTGAAGCTTTCTTT
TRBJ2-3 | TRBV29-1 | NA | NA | CSGFSGDTQYF | TGCAGCGGTTTTTCAGGAGATACGCAGTATTTT
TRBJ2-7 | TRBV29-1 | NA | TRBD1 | CSVERGQGHYEQYF | TGCAGCGTTGAGAGGGGACAGGGCCACTACGAGCAGTACTTC
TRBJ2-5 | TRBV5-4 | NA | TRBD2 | CASSPLLAGYETQYF | TGTGCCAGCAGCCCGTTACTAGCGGGATACGAGACCCAGTACTTC
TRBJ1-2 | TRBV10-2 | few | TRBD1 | CASSEQGAIKGYTF | TGCGCCAGCAGTGAACAGGGGGCAATTAAGGGCTACACCTTC
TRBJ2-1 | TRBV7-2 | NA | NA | CASTPIAARDNEQFF | TGTGCCAGCACCCCCATAGCGGCGCGAGACAATGAGCAGTTCTTC
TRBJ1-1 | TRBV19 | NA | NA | CASSMDLNTEAFF | TGTGCCAGTAGTATGGACTTGAACACTGAAGCTTTCTTT
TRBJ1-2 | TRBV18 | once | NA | CASSVERVYGYTF | TGTGCCAGCTCCGTCGAGCGGGTCTATGGCTACACCTTC
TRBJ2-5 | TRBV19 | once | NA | CASSIEGGPRETQYF | TGTGCCAGTAGTATAGAGGGAGGCCCACGAGAGACCCAGTACTTC
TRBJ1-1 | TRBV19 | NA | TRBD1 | CASSSRQGNTEAFF | TGTGCCAGTAGTTCCAGACAGGGTAACACTGAAGCTTTCTTT
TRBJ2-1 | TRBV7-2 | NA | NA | CASSLALGSDEQFF | TGTGCCAGCAGCTTAGCGCTCGGGAGTGATGAGCAGTTCTTC
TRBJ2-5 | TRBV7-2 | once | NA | CASSLTPRTWQETQYF | TGTGCCAGCAGCCTGACCCCGAGGACATGGCAAGAGACCCAGTACTTC
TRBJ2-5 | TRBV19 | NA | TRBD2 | CASSRTSLGQETQYF | TGTGCCAGTAGTAGGACTAGCTTAGGGCAAGAGACCCAGTACTTC
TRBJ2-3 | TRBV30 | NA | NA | CAWSGIQDTQYF | TGTGCCTGGAGTGGAATCCAGGATACGCAGTATTTT
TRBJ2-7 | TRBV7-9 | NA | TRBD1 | CASSLGRTGGISYEQYF | TGTGCCAGCAGCTTAGGTAGGACAGGGGGCATCTCCTACGAGCAGTACTTC
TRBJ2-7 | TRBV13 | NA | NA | CASSGQVPSAHEQYF | TGTGCCAGCAGCGGACAAGTACCTAGCGCCCACGAGCAGTACTTC
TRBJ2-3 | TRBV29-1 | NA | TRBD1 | CSVAGTGGEKPTDTQYF | TGCAGCGTGGCCGGGACAGGGGGTGAAAAGCCTACAGATACGCAGTATTTT
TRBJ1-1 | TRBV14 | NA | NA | CASSHSPGGTEAFF | TGTGCCAGCAGCCATTCCCCCGGGGGCACTGAAGCTTTCTTT